Below, 17 T cell receptor beta chains from the same sample are listed, as sequenced in a study of blood T cell repertoires in COVID-19. Generated by immunoSEQ multiplex PCR, the TCRdb table keeps only in-frame clones and is missing some. The sample lists roughly 250,000 clones; 85% to 90% were seen once. Source material: peripheral blood. The receptor source for this set is a woman aged 40 to 50 with acute or convalescent COVID-19.

The chain uses TRBV6-4 and TRBJ1-2; no firm D call. The CDR3 length is 15 residues. CDR1 and CDR2 from the germline V gene are MRHNA and SNTAGT. Between the trimmed V and J ends, which lost 0 bases and 1 base, there was a span of 9 bases. Here the CDR3 DNA reads TGTGCCAGCAGTGACTCGAGGCTTCGTAACTATGGCTACACCTTC. Its translation is CASSDSRLRNYGYTF.

This sequence joins TRBV10-3 and TRBJ2-1; D perhaps matches TRBD1 (6 bases). The CDR3 has 14 residues. Trimming took off 6 bases at V and 0 bases at J, with 9 bases between the two ends. CDR1 and CDR2 (germline): ENHRY, SYGVKD. In nucleotides, the CDR3 is TGTGCCATCAGAGGGGGTGGCTCCTACAATGAGCAGTTCTTC. Its translation is CAIRGGGSYNEQFF.

The genes are TRBV25-1 and TRBJ2-5; no reliable D call. V lost 8 bases and J 0 bases, leaving 13 bases between the germline ends. The CDR3 sequence is 14 residues long. CDR1 is MGHDK, CDR2 SYGVNS, per germline. The CDR3 loop is CASASATYQETQYF. The CDR3 nucleotides read TGTGCCAGCGCAAGCGCGACGTACCAAGAGACCCAGTACTTC.

The chain has TRBV6-1 and TRBJ1-2; no reliable D call. Germline assignment: CDR1 MNHNS and CDR2 SASEGT. V was clipped by 3 bases and J by 3 bases, with 11 bases between them. The CDR3 is made up of 14 amino acids. The CDR3 DNA is TGTGCCAGCAGTGAGGGCCCCATCGACTATGGCTACACCTTC. It encodes CASSEGPIDYGYTF.

V usage is TRBV5-4 and J usage is TRBJ2-1; 11 positions agree with TRBD2. The CDR3 is made up of 15 amino acids. Trimming cost V 4 bases and J 2 bases; bases outside gene matches: 2. Germline loops: CDR1 SGHNT, CDR2 YYREEE (reference sequence). In DNA, the CDR3 is TGTGCCAGCAGCCTTAGCGGGGGGGCCTACAATGAGCAGTTCTTC. Amino acid sequence: CASSLSGGAYNEQFF. Full variable domain (outside the CDR3, taken from reference TRBV5-4 and TRBJ2-1): ETGVTQSPTHLIKTRGQQVTLRCSSQSGHNTVSWYQQALGQGPQFIFQYYREEENGRGNFPPRFSGLQFPNYSSELNVNALELDDSALYLCASSLSGGAYNEQFFGPGTRLTVL.

The V and J genes are TRBV11-1 and TRBJ2-7, with D tentatively TRBD2 (6 bases). CDR1 is SGHAT and CDR2 is FQDESV in the germline V gene (reference sequence). This CDR3 spans 14 amino acids. Deletions cut 2 bases from V and 5 bases from J, with 13 bases between. The CDR3 loop reads CASSLTPAGNEQYV. DNA of the CDR3: TGTGCCAGCAGCTTAACTCCCGCGGGAAACGAGCAGTACGTC.

This sequence joins TRBV21-1 and TRBJ1-1; the table names TRBD1, a call not compared with the DNA. TRBV21-1 has pseudogene status. This CDR3 is 16 amino acids long. CDR3: CAKAGGQGEGNTEAFF. The CDR3 coding sequence is TGTGCAAAAGCGGGAGGACAGGGGGAGGGGAACACTGAAGCTTTCTTT.

The gene calls are TRBV24-1 and TRBJ1-5; 7 bases are shared with TRBD1. Germline CDR1 and CDR2: KGHDR and SFDVKD. V shed 5 bases and J 6 bases; nucleotides not matched to a gene: 3. This CDR3 contains 13 residues. This CDR3 is CATSGQGFQPQHF. The CDR3 region has the DNA TGTGCCACCAGTGGACAGGGTTTTCAGCCCCAGCATTTT.

The chain carries TRBV28 and TRBJ2-1, with a tentative D call TRBD1 (6 bases). The CDR3 is made up of 14 amino acids. The V end lost 3 bases, the J end lost 4 bases, and 10 bases lay between the germline ends. From germline, CDR1 is MDHEN and CDR2 SYDVKM. The CDR3 loop reads CASSFDRSYNEQFF. In DNA, the CDR3 is TGTGCCAGCAGTTTTGACAGGTCTTACAATGAGCAGTTCTTC.

This chain connects TRBV10-1 to TRBJ2-2; 10 bases line up with TRBD2. There are 15 residues in the CDR3. Trimming cost V 3 bases and J 6 bases; bases outside gene matches: 4. The germline gives CDR1 WNHNN, CDR2 SYGVQD (reference sequence). CDR3 sequence: CASSDPSGGAGELFF. Written as DNA, the CDR3 is TGCGCCAGCAGTGATCCGAGCGGGGGGGCCGGGGAGCTGTTTTTT.

V is TRBV7-2 and J is TRBJ1-2, with 9 bases lining up with TRBD1. The CDR3 extends over 15 amino acids. The germline V gene encodes CDR1 SGHTA and CDR2 FQGNSA. J lost 3 bases, V lost 1 base, and 3 bases had no gene match. CDR3 bases: TGTGCCAGCAGCTTAGTGACAGGGGGGGACTATGGCTACACCTTC. Protein product: CASSLVTGGDYGYTF.

The sample holds one count of this clone. The V gene is TRBV4-1, the J gene TRBJ1-3; tentative D call: TRBD1 (5 bases). Germline V gene sequence: CDR1 MGHRA, CDR2 YSYEKL. The CDR3 runs 13 residues. V was trimmed by 2 bases and J by 9 bases, leaving 11 bases between them. This CDR3 reads CASSQPQGSTIYF. In DNA form, the CDR3 reads TGCGCCAGCAGCCAACCTCAGGGTAGCACCATATATTTT.

This chain connects TRBV6-1 to TRBJ1-5, with 9 positions matching TRBD1. CDR1 is MNHNS, CDR2 SASEGT, per germline. V dropped 4 bases and J dropped 0; count of bases not matched to a gene: 13. CDR3 length: 19 residues. The CDR3 DNA sequence: TGTGCCAGCAGTGGACGGACAGGGGAGGGGGTATTTAGCAATCAGCCCCAGCATTTT. This encodes CASSGRTGEGVFSNQPQHF.

The V and J genes are TRBV9 and TRBJ1-1; D possibly corresponds to TRBD1 (5 bases). The CDR3 has 13 amino acids. Germline V gene lookup returns CDR1 SGDLS and CDR2 YYNGEE. Trimming removed 4 bases at V and 3 bases at J, with 10 bases between. DNA for the CDR3: TGTGCCAGCAGCTTCGGAGGGGACACTGAAGCTTTCTTT. This codes for CASSFGGDTEAFF.

This chain connects TRBV6-5 to TRBJ1-2, with D perhaps matching TRBD1 (6 bases). The CDR3 runs 13 residues. Trimming removed 5 bases from V and 2 bases from J, with 9 bases in between. Germline V CDR1 and CDR2: MNHEY, SVGAGI. The CDR3 nucleotides read TGTGCCAGCAGTATACAGGGCAACTATGGCTACACCTTC. Protein product: CASSIQGNYGYTF.

V gene TRBV9 combines with J gene TRBJ2-1, with D possibly TRBD2 on 6 matching bases. The CDR3 has 16 amino acids. The V gene's germline CDR1 is SGDLS and CDR2 YYNGEE. The V end was cut by 0 bases, the J end by 8 bases, with 18 bases between. The CDR3: CASSVVSGVREHEQFF. Here the CDR3 DNA reads TGTGCCAGCAGCGTAGTCTCGGGGGTTAGAGAGCATGAGCAGTTCTTC.

This chain uses TRBV7-3 with TRBJ2-2; 14 bases agree with TRBD2. The CDR3 spans 17 residues. V dropped 5 bases and J dropped 4; count of bases not matched to a gene: 6. Per germline, CDR1 SGHTA and CDR2 FQGTGA. Here the CDR3 DNA reads TGTGCCAGCAGCCCAGGGACTAGCGGGGGCCTCACCGGGGAGCTGTTTTTT. Translating it yields CASSPGTSGGLTGELFF.